This paragraph reports one T cell receptor beta chain. This sample was taken from a study of blood T cell repertoires in COVID-19. Study at large: The analysed material was cDNA or gDNA that came from T cells, B-cell-depleted T cells, or PBMCs.

CDR1 and CDR2 from the germline V gene are SGHTA and FQGNSA. V was shortened by 1 base and J by 9 bases, with 12 bases between the two germline ends. The CDR3 totals 13 residues. As originally analysed: Researchers report that nucleated cell counts were estimated from reference gene primer amplification. TCRdb's copy holds only in-frame clones and misses some; the assay was immunoSEQ multiplex PCR. V, J and clone size reflect that table, while D and trimming were determined from the DNA. The data contain about 64,000 clones, more than 75% of them singletons. The material sequenced was peripheral blood. This rearrangement joins TRBV7-2 to TRBJ1-2, with D perhaps matching TRBD1 (5 bases). The receptor was derived from a human donor in a cohort sampled during active COVID-19. The CDR3 here is CASSLGSGDRYTF. CDR3 DNA sequence: TGTGCCAGCAGCTTAGGGTCGGGGGATCGCTACACCTTC.